This TCR beta chain was profiled in a study of CD8 T cells in ankylosing spondylitis. The length of the CDR3 is 15 residues. Germline V gene lookup returns CDR1 ENHRY and CDR2 SYGVKD. Trimming stripped 3 bases from V and 0 bases from J, with 9 bases between. Making the TCR beta libraries involved quantitative 5'-RACE with molecular barcodes. TCRdb processed the 5' RACE reads anew with MiXCR; each CDR3 protein has one entry. The table lists roughly 440,000 distinct CDR3 sequences, 15% to 20% of them singletons, with about 0.94% in the top ten. This clonotype was picked up many times. The target antigen is unknown. Study results and caveats: Disease-linked clones proved CD8+ and comparatively uncommon in peripheral blood. Roughly eight highly homologous variants made up a TCR beta motif that seemed to typify ankylosing spondylitis blood. Within matched ankylosing spondylitis synovial fluid, disease-linked clones were reportedly significantly enriched.

The receptor was isolated from a male donor with ankylosing spondylitis. The gene calls are TRBV10-3 and TRBJ1-3; perhaps TRBD1 as D (6 bases). Sequencing input: blood, either unsorted or a sorted T cell fraction (not recorded which). The CDR3 reads CAISEGGSSGNTIYF. In nucleotides, the CDR3 is TGTGCCATCAGTGAAGGGGGAAGCTCTGGAAACACCATATATTTT.